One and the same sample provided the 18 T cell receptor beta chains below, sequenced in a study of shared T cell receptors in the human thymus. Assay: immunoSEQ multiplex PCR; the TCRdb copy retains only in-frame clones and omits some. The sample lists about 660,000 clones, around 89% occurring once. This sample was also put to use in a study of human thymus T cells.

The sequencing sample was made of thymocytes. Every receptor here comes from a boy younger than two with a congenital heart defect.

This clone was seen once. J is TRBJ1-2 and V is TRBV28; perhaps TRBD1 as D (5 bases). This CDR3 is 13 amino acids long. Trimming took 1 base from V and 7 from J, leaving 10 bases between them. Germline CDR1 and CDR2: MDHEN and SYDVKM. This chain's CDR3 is CASSLLGGFGYTF. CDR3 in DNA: TGTGCCAGCAGTTTATTGGGGGGGTTTGGCTACACCTTC.

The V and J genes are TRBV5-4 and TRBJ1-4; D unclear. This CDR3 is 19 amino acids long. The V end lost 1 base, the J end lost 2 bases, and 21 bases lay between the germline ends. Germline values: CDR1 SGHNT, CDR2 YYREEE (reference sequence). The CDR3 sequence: CASSLRSGDLLSTNEKLFF. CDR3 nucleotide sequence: TGTGCCAGCAGCTTGAGGTCGGGAGACCTCCTCAGCACTAATGAAAAACTGTTTTTT.

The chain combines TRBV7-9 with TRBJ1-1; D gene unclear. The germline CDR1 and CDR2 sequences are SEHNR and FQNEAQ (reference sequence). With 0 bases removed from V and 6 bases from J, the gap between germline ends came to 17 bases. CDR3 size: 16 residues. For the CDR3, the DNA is TGTGCCAGCAGCTTAGCGCTTGCCAGGAAAAAGGCTGAAGCTTTCTTT. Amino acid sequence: CASSLALARKKAEAFF.

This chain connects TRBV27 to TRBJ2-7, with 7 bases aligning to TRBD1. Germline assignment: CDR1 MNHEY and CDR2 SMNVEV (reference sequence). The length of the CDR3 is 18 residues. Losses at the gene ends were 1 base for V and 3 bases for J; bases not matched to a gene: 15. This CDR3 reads CASSLYPERTGRRYEQYF. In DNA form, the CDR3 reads TGTGCCAGCAGTTTATATCCGGAAAGGACAGGCCGACGCTACGAGCAGTACTTC.

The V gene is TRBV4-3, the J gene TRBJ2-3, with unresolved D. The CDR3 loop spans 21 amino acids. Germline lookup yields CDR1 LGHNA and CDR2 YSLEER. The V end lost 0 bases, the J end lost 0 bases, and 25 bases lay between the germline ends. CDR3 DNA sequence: TGCGCCAGCAGCCAAGATCTCCGAAGCCCGGGTTACAACCTCAGCACAGATACGCAGTATTTT. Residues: CASSQDLRSPGYNLSTDTQYF.

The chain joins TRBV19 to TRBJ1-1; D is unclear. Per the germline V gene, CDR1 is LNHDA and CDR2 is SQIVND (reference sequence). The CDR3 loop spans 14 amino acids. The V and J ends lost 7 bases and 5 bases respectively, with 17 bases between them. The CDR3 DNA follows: TGTGCCAGTAATGCGGGTGGGGTGAGGACTGAAGCTTTCTTT. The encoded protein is CASNAGGVRTEAFF.

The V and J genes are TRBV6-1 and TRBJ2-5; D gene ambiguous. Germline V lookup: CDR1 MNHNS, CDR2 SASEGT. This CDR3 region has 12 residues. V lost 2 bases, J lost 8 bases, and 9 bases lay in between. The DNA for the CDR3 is TGTGCCAGCAGTGAATTGAGAGGTACCCAGTACTTC. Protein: CASSELRGTQYF.

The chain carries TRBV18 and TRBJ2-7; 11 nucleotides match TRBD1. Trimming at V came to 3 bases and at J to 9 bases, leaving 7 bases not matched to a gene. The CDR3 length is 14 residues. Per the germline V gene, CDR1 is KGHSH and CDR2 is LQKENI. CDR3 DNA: TGTGCCAGCTCACCGTCTGGGGACAGGGGGTCGCAGTACTTC. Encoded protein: CASSPSGDRGSQYF. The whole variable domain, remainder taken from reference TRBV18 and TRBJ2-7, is NAGVMQNPRHLVRRRGQEARLRCSPMKGHSHVYWYRQLPEEGLKFMVYLQKENIIDESGMPKERFSAEFPKEGPSILRIQQVVRGDSAAYFCASSPSGDRGSQYFGPGTRLTVT.

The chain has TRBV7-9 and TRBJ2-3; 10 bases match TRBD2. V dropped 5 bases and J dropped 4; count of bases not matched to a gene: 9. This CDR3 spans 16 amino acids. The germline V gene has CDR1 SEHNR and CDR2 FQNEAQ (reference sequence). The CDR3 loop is CASSRVLAGLSDTQYF. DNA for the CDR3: TGTGCCAGCAGCCGGGTACTAGCGGGATTGTCAGATACGCAGTATTTT.

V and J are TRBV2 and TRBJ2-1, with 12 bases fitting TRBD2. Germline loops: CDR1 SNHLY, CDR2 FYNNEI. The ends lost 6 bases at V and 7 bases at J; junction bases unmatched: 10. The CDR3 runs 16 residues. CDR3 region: CASSPRLAGVGNEQFF. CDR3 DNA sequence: TGTGCCAGCAGCCCTCGACTAGCGGGAGTTGGGAATGAGCAGTTCTTC.

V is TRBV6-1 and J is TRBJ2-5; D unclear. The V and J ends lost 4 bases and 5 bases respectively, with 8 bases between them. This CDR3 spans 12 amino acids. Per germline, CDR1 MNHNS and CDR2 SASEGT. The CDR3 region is CASSVPRETQYF. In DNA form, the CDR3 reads TGTGCCAGCAGTGTCCCTCGGGAGACCCAGTACTTC.

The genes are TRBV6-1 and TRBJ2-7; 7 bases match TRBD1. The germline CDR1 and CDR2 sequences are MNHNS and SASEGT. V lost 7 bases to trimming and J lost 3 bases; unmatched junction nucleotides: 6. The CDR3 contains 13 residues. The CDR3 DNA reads TGTGCCAGCAAAAGGACAGGAGACTACGAGCAGTACTTC. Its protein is CASKRTGDYEQYF.

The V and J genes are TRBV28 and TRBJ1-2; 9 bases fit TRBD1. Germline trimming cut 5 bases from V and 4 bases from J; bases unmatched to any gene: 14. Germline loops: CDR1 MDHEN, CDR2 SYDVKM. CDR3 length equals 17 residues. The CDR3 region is CASSPRTGTGRPYGYTF. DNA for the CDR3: TGTGCCAGCAGTCCCCGAACCGGGACAGGGAGGCCCTATGGCTACACCTTC.

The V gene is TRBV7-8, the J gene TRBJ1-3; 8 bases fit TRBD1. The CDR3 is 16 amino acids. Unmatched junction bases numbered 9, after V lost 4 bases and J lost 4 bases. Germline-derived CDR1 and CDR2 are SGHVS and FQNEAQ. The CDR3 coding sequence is TGTGCCAGCAGCTCCGGTGGACAGGGAGGAGGAAACACCATATATTTT. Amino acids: CASSSGGQGGGNTIYF.

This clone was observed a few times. This chain's CDR3 is CSVVLAGRYEQYF. Written as DNA, the CDR3 is TGCAGCGTTGTCTTAGCAGGGCGGTACGAGCAGTACTTC. The rearrangement joins TRBV29-1 to TRBJ2-7, with D perhaps TRBD1 (5 bases). The CDR3 is made up of 13 amino acids. CDR1 and CDR2 (germline): SQVTM, ANQGSEA. Deletions cut 4 bases from V and 4 bases from J, with 14 bases between.

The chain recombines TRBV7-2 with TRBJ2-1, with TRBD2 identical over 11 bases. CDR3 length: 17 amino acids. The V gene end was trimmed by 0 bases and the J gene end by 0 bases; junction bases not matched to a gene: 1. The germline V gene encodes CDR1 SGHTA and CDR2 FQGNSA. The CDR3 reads CASSLATSGSSYNEQFF. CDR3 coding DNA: TGTGCCAGCAGCTTAGCCACTAGCGGGAGCTCCTACAATGAGCAGTTCTTC.

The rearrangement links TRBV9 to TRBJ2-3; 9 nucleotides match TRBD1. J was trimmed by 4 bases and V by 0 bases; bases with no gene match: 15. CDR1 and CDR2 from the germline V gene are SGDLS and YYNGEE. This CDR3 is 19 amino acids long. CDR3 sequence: CASSVDVRTGAQRADTQYF. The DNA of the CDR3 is TGTGCCAGCAGCGTAGATGTGCGGACAGGGGCGCAGAGAGCAGATACGCAGTATTTT.

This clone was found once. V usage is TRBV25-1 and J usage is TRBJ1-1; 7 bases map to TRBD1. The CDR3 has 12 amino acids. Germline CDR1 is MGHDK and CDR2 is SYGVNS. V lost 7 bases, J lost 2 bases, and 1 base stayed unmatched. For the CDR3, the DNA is TGTGCCAGCAACAGGGGAAACACTGAAGCTTTCTTT. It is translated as CASNRGNTEAFF.